Below, 22 T cell receptor beta chains from the same sample are listed, as sequenced in a study of cytomegalovirus exposure and HLA in healthy donors. 60 Vbeta and 13 Jbeta primers were used in PCR. Profiled with immunoSEQ multiplex PCR; TCRdb holds only in-frame clones, not every one. The data contain approximately 110,000 clones, 78% of them singletons. What was sequenced was PBMCs. The receptors stem from a middle-aged man in good health and CMV-seronegative.

The rearrangement joins TRBV7-8 to TRBJ2-3; TRBD1 aligns across 10 bases. CDR1 SGHVS and CDR2 FQNEAQ come from the germline V gene. This CDR3 region has 15 residues. Losses at the gene ends were 4 bases for V and 2 bases for J; bases not matched to a gene: 3. CDR3 protein: CASSWDRGYTDTQYF. The CDR3, as DNA: TGTGCCAGCAGCTGGGACAGGGGTTACACAGATACGCAGTATTTT.

The V gene is TRBV5-1, the J gene TRBJ1-2, with 7 bases matching TRBD1. Germline values: CDR1 SGHRS, CDR2 YFSETQ. J lost 8 bases, V lost 5 bases, and 9 bases had no gene match. The CDR3 is 13 residues long. Here the CDR3 DNA reads TGCGCCAGCAGGGACCGGACAGGCACGGGCTACACCTTC. It yields the protein CASRDRTGTGYTF.

This chain links TRBV7-9 with TRBJ1-4; D ambiguous. This CDR3 spans 14 amino acids. V dropped 4 bases and J dropped 1 base, with 7 bases sitting between them. Germline V gene data show CDR1 as SEHNR and CDR2 as FQNEAQ (reference sequence). This CDR3 is CASSSTVTNEKLFF. CDR3 bases: TGTGCCAGCAGCTCCACAGTAACTAATGAAAAACTGTTTTTT.

The chain is built from TRBV7-3 and TRBJ2-1; TRBD2 might be the D (5 bases). Per germline, CDR1 SGHTA and CDR2 FQGTGA. This CDR3 is built from 15 residues. Deletions cut 3 bases from V and 1 base from J, with 10 bases between. CDR3 in amino acids: CASSFLGVSYNEQFF. The DNA for the CDR3 is TGTGCCAGCAGCTTTCTCGGGGTGTCCTACAATGAGCAGTTCTTC.

The genes are TRBV29-1 and TRBJ2-5, with 7 bases identical to TRBD2. The V gene end was trimmed by 1 base and the J gene end by 3 bases; junction bases not matched to a gene: 2. CDR1 SQVTM and CDR2 ANQGSEA come from the germline V gene. The CDR3 sequence is 13 residues long. CDR3 in DNA: TGCAGCGTTGAAGGGGCGGGGGAAGAGACCCAGTACTTC. Amino acid sequence: CSVEGAGEETQYF.

The V and J genes are TRBV11-2 and TRBJ1-2; D not certain. The CDR3 consists of 14 residues. The V end lost 6 bases, the J end lost 8 bases, and 19 bases lay between the germline ends. The germline gives CDR1 SGHAT, CDR2 FQNNGV. CDR3 sequence: CASSPSVQGGGYTF. For the CDR3, the DNA is TGTGCCAGCAGTCCCTCGGTCCAAGGCGGGGGCTACACCTTC.

The genes are TRBV5-4 and TRBJ2-1; TRBD2 is a possible D gene (6 bases). This CDR3 contains 12 residues. Germline-derived CDR1 and CDR2 are SGHNT and YYREEE (reference sequence). V was cut by 7 bases and J by 10 bases, with 15 bases left in between. CDR3 sequence (DNA): TGTGCCAGCGAGCCCGATAGCGGAGAGCAGTTCTTC. It specifies CASEPDSGEQFF.

The rearrangement joins TRBV7-9 to TRBJ1-4; D remains unclear. The germline CDR1 and CDR2 sequences are SEHNR and FQNEAQ (reference sequence). The CDR3 runs to 13 residues. The germline V and J ends were trimmed by 3 bases and 1 base, with 3 bases remaining between them. In DNA form, the CDR3 reads TGTGCCAGCAGCTTCGGAACTAATGAAAAACTGTTTTTT. It yields the protein CASSFGTNEKLFF.

The V gene is TRBV7-9, the J gene TRBJ1-3; 11 bases agree with TRBD1. CDR1 SEHNR and CDR2 FQNEAQ come from the germline V gene (reference sequence). The CDR3 contains 15 residues. V was clipped by 5 bases and J by 4 bases; unmatched bases: 4. The CDR3 coding sequence is TGTGCCAGCAGCATGGGACAGGGGGTAGGAAACACCATATATTTT. It translates to CASSMGQGVGNTIYF.

The sample holds one count of this clone. The chain joins TRBV5-4 to TRBJ2-3, with TRBD2 matching over 12 bases. Germline assignment: CDR1 SGHNT and CDR2 YYREEE (reference sequence). CDR3 size: 16 residues. V lost 5 bases, J lost 3 bases, and 7 bases stayed unmatched. In DNA, the CDR3 is TGTGCCAGCAGTTCCTCTAGCGGGGGGGCGACAGATACGCAGTATTTT. It yields the protein CASSSSSGGATDTQYF.

The chain links TRBV4-1 to TRBJ2-7; no clear D. Germline V gene data show CDR1 as MGHRA and CDR2 as YSYEKL. The CDR3 is 15 residues long. Trimming shortened V by 0 bases and J by 0 bases, and 9 bases separated the two germline ends. CDR3 nucleotides: TGCGCCAGCAGCCAAGATCGCGGCAGCTCCTACGAGCAGTACTTC. Amino acids: CASSQDRGSSYEQYF.

The V call is TRBV6-6, the J call TRBJ2-3; 8 bases fit TRBD2. Per germline, CDR1 MNHNY and CDR2 SVGAGI (reference sequence). With 6 bases clipped from V and 1 base from J, the junction kept 6 bases outside the gene matches. The CDR3 length is 15 residues. For the CDR3, the DNA is TGTGCCAGCAGCCAAAACGGGGGGGGCACAGATACGCAGTATTTT. Translation: CASSQNGGGTDTQYF.

This chain links TRBV18 with TRBJ1-1, with no clear D. CDR1 and CDR2 (germline): KGHSH, LQKENI. V lost 4 bases and J lost 0, with 15 bases in between. This CDR3 region has 16 residues. CDR3 in amino acids: CASSLPSGKMNTEAFF. The CDR3 DNA sequence: TGTGCCAGCTCACTTCCTAGTGGCAAAATGAACACTGAAGCTTTCTTT. The full variable domain, its missing parts supplied by reference TRBV18 and TRBJ1-1, is NAGVMQNPRHLVRRRGQEARLRCSPMKGHSHVYWYRQLPEEGLKFMVYLQKENIIDESGMPKERFSAEFPKEGPSILRIQQVVRGDSAAYFCASSLPSGKMNTEAFFGQGTRLTVV.

The chain uses TRBV11-2 and TRBJ1-3, with 7 bases lining up with TRBD1. Losses at the gene ends were 4 bases for V and 2 bases for J; bases not matched to a gene: 5. CDR3 length equals 15 residues. The germline CDR1 and CDR2 sequences are SGHAT and FQNNGV. Written as DNA, the CDR3 is TGTGCCAGCAGCTCCCTGACAGGGCCTGGAAACACCATATATTTT. This encodes CASSSLTGPGNTIYF.

The table lists this clone with a few counts. The V call is TRBV29-1, the J call TRBJ2-7, with TRBD2 identical over 7 bases. CDR1 and CDR2 (germline): SQVTM, ANQGSEA. The J segment lost 7 bases and the V segment lost 1 base, leaving 10 bases of the junction unmatched. CDR3 length: 14 residues. The CDR3 region is CSVEVAGVGGEQYF. CDR3 nucleotides: TGCAGCGTTGAAGTGGCGGGAGTAGGAGGGGAGCAGTACTTC.

V usage is TRBV2 and J usage is TRBJ2-7; 9 positions match TRBD1. From germline, CDR1 is SNHLY and CDR2 FYNNEI. Trimming cost V 10 bases and J 2 bases; bases outside gene matches: 9. This CDR3 comprises 14 residues. The CDR3: CAILFGDRAYEQYF. CDR3 sequence (DNA): TGTGCCATACTTTTCGGGGACAGGGCCTACGAGCAGTACTTC.

The rearrangement uses TRBV19 and TRBJ1-2, with D perhaps TRBD1 (5 bases). V lost 3 bases to trimming and J lost 5 bases, with 10 bases between them. Germline V gene sequence: CDR1 LNHDA, CDR2 SQIVND (reference sequence). The CDR3 is 13 amino acids. DNA of the CDR3: TGTGCCAGTAGTATGCGGGGGTCGTATGGCTACACCTTC. As protein: CASSMRGSYGYTF.

This chain links TRBV6-6 with TRBJ2-5; tentative D call: TRBD2 (6 bases). There are 15 residues in the CDR3. V lost 6 bases to trimming and J lost 2 bases, with 16 bases between them. Germline loops: CDR1 MNHNY, CDR2 SVGAGI (reference sequence). CDR3 in amino acids: CASRFLGGPQETQYF. CDR3 bases: TGTGCCAGCAGATTTCTCGGGGGTCCACAAGAGACCCAGTACTTC.

This rearrangement joins TRBV29-1 to TRBJ2-3; no definite D call. Germline CDR1 reads SQVTM; CDR2 reads ANQGSEA. Between the trimmed V and J ends, which lost 7 bases and 8 bases, there was a span of 10 bases. The CDR3 contains 10 residues. CDR3 coding DNA: TGCAGCGCTACGGTTGGTACGCAGTATTTT. Amino acids: CSATVGTQYF.

The chain joins TRBV28 to TRBJ1-5; a weak D match, TRBD1 (6 bases). The CDR3 is 14 amino acids. V lost 4 bases and J lost 5, with 12 bases in between. Looked up from germline, CDR1 is MDHEN and CDR2 is SYDVKM. The CDR3 sequence: CASSWNRDHQPQHF. The CDR3, as DNA: TGTGCCAGCAGTTGGAACAGGGACCATCAGCCCCAGCATTTT.

V gene TRBV11-2 combines with J gene TRBJ2-3; 8 bases are a match to TRBD1. V shed 2 bases and J 3 bases; nucleotides not matched to a gene: 7. The CDR3 is 16 amino acids. Germline CDR1 and CDR2: SGHAT and FQNNGV. CDR3 amino acids: CASSLLGQGTTDTQYF. CDR3 coding DNA: TGTGCCAGCAGCTTACTCGGACAGGGTACAACAGATACGCAGTATTTT.

The rearrangement links TRBV27 to TRBJ2-5; D perhaps matches TRBD1 (6 bases). Trimming took 5 bases from V and 2 from J, leaving 12 bases between them. From germline, CDR1 is MNHEY and CDR2 SMNVEV (reference sequence). This CDR3 region has 14 residues. CDR3: CASSPYRVQETQYF. The CDR3 bases are TGTGCCAGCAGTCCCTACAGGGTACAAGAGACCCAGTACTTC.